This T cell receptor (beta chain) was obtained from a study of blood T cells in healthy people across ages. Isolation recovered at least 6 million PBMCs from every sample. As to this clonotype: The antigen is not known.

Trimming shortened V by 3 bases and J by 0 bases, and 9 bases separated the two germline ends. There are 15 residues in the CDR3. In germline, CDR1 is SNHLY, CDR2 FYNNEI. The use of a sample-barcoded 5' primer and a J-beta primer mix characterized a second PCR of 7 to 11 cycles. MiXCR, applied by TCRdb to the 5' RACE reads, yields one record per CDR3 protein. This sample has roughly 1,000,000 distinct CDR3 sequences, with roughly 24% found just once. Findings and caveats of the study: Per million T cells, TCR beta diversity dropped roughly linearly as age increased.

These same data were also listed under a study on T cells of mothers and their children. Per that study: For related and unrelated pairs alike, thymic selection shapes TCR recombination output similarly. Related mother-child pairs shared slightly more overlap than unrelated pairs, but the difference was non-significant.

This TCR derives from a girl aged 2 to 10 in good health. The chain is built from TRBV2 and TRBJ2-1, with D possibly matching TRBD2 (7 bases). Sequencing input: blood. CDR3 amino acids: CASSEGGASYNEQFF. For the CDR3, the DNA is TGTGCCAGCAGTGAGGGGGGGGCCTCCTACAATGAGCAGTTCTTC.